One T cell receptor (beta chain) is described in this entry. Its matching antigen is unknown. Trimming left V 3 bases short and J 6 bases short, with 15 bases between. The germline CDR1 and CDR2 sequences are MDHEN and SYDVKM. The length of the CDR3 is 14 residues. The data were obtained in a study of graft-versus-host responses after intestinal transplantation. Libraries were prepared by immunoSEQ multiplex PCR; TCRdb keeps only in-frame clonotypes and omits some of them. The repertoire holds over 75,000 clones, with about 89% as singletons. V gene TRBV28 combines with J gene TRBJ2-7, with D perhaps matching TRBD1 (5 bases). This clonotype was sampled from a human donor who received an intestinal transplant. The specimen was unstimulated CD4+ T cells sorted from spleen or lymph node cells, collected before intestinal transplant. The CDR3 sequence: CASSFQFTQGEQYF. CDR3 nucleotides: TGTGCCAGCAGTTTTCAGTTCACCCAGGGCGAGCAGTACTTC.